Sequencing of this TCR beta chain was carried out in a study of OX40 agonist ivuxolimab in advanced cancers. The overall study: Enrolled patients in dose escalation had cancers that were hepatocellular carcinoma, melanoma, renal cell or head and neck cancer.

This clone was counted a single time. Its specificity is unknown. Overall study results and limits: Researchers report that CD8+ T cells had, on average, more expanded clones than CD4+. Dosing at 0.1 to 3.0 mg/kg was accompanied by clonal expansion of CD4+ and CD8+ blood T cells by week 6.

CDR3 length equals 15 residues. Germline CDR1 SGHRS, CDR2 YFSETQ. Unmatched junction bases numbered 0, after V lost 0 bases and J lost 2 bases. TCRdb's copy holds only in-frame clones and misses some; the assay was immunoSEQ multiplex PCR. Seen here are some 59,000 clones, roughly 90% observed once, and the top ten hold 4.5% to 6%. The origin of this receptor is an adult with an advanced solid tumor such as melanoma, head and neck, liver or kidney cancer. The chain couples TRBV5-1 to TRBJ2-1; 9 bases are a match to TRBD1. This material consisted of CD4+ or CD8+ T cells sorted from blood, taken in a trial of the OX40 agonist ivuxolimab. DNA for the CDR3: TGCGCCAGCAGCTTGGGACAGGGGGCCTACAATGAGCAGTTCTTC. Encoded protein: CASSLGQGAYNEQFF. Supplemented by reference TRBV5-1 and TRBJ2-1, the full variable domain reads KAGVTQTPRYLIKTRGQQVTLSCSPISGHRSVSWYQQTPGQGLQFLFEYFSETQRNKGNFPGRFSGRQFSNSRSEMNVSTLELGDSALYLCASSLGQGAYNEQFFGPGTRLTVL.